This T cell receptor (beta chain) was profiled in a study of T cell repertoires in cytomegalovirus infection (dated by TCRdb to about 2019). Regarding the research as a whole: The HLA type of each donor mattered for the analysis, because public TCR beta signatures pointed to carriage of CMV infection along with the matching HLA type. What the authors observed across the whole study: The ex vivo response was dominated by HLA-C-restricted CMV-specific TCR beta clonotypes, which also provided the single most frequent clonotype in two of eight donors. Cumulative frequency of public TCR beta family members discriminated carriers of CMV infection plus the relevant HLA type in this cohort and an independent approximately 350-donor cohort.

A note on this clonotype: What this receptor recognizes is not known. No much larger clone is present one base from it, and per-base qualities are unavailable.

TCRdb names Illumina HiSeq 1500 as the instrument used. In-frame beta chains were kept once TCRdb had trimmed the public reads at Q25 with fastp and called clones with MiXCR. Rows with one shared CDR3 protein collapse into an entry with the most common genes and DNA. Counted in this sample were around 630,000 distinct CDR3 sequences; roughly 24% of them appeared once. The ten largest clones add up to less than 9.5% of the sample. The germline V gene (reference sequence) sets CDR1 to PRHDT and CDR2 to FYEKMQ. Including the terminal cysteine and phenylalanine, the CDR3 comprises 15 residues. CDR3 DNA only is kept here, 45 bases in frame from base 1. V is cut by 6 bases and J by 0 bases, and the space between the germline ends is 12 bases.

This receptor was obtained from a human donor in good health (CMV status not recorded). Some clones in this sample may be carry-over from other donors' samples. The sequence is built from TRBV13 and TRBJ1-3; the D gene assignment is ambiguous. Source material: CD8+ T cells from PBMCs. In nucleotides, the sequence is TGTGCCAGCAGTCCCGGACGTTTCTCTGGAAACACCATATATTTT. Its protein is CASSPGRFSGNTIYF.